This passage covers 28 T cell receptor beta chains from one sample sequenced in a study of cytomegalovirus exposure and HLA in healthy donors. Vbeta (60) and Jbeta (13) primers were used in the PCR. Profiling relied on immunoSEQ multiplex PCR, and the TCRdb table lists in-frame clones only, not all of them. The data contain 85,000 to 120,000 clones, around 70% of them singletons. The material sequenced was PBMCs. These receptors were obtained from a boy between 5 and 17 years old in good health and CMV-seronegative.

The J gene is TRBJ2-1, the V gene TRBV7-3; D gene ambiguous. The CDR3 is 12 amino acids. V dropped 5 bases and J dropped 6 bases, with 8 bases sitting between them. From germline, CDR1 is SGHTA and CDR2 FQGTGA. The CDR3 reads CASSPTGNEQFF. CDR3 nucleotide sequence: TGTGCCAGCAGCCCTACGGGCAATGAGCAGTTCTTC.

This clone occurred a few times. The CDR3 here is CASSPRNRSSYEQYF. The CDR3 coding sequence is TGTGCCAGCAGCCCGAGGAACCGTTCCTCCTACGAGCAGTACTTC. The V call is TRBV7-9, the J call TRBJ2-7; the D is unclear. The V gene's germline CDR1 is SEHNR and CDR2 FQNEAQ (reference sequence). V was trimmed by 5 bases and J by 0 bases, leaving 14 bases between them. The CDR3 runs 15 residues. Full variable domain (rest looked up from reference TRBV7-9 and TRBJ2-7): DTGVSQNPRHKITKRGQNVTFRCDPISEHNRLYWYRQTLGQGPEFLTYFQNEAQLEKSRLLSDRFSAERPKGSFSTLEIQRTEQGDSAMYLCASSPRNRSSYEQYFGPGTRLTVT.

The chain recombines TRBV11-3 with TRBJ2-7, with 11 nucleotides matching TRBD2. Germline V CDR1 and CDR2: SGHNT, YENEEA. J gave up 7 bases and V 5 bases, and 13 bases lay outside the gene matches. The CDR3 totals 16 residues. CDR3 bases: TGTGCCAGCAGCGGCCTCCCTAGCGGGAGGTACCGAGAGCAGTACTTC. This translates into CASSGLPSGRYREQYF.

Concerning this clone: The sample holds other DNA sequences that translate to the same CDR3. The genes are TRBV5-1 and TRBJ1-1; D not resolved. CDR3 length equals 13 residues. Germline CDR1 and CDR2: SGHRS and YFSETQ. V was cut by 4 bases and J by 1 base, with 8 bases left in between. CDR3 in amino acids: CASSLTGNTEAFF. CDR3 coding DNA: TGCGCCAGCAGCCTGACGGGGAACACTGAAGCTTTCTTT.

A few counts support this clone. This chain joins TRBV6-6 and TRBJ1-1; 10 positions match TRBD1. The CDR3 runs to 15 residues. Germline V gene lookup returns CDR1 MNHNY and CDR2 SVGAGI (reference sequence). J lost 6 bases, V lost 6 bases, and 10 bases had no gene match. The chain's CDR3 is CASSYTGTGDPEAFF. CDR3 DNA: TGTGCCAGCAGCTACACCGGGACAGGGGATCCTGAAGCTTTCTTT.

The gene calls are TRBV19 and TRBJ2-6; tentatively, D is TRBD1 (6 bases). V gave up 3 bases and J gave up 1 base, with 10 bases separating them. The CDR3 loop spans 16 amino acids. The germline CDR1 and CDR2 sequences are LNHDA and SQIVND (reference sequence). The CDR3 DNA reads as TGTGCCAGTAGTATGTCAAGGGGGTCTGGGGCCAACGTCCTGACTTTC. This encodes CASSMSRGSGANVLTF.

This clone was observed a few times. V usage is TRBV11-2 and J usage is TRBJ2-2; 9 bases are shared with TRBD1. Germline V lookup: CDR1 SGHAT, CDR2 FQNNGV. J was trimmed by 10 bases and V by 5 bases; bases with no gene match: 8. This CDR3 contains 14 residues. The CDR3 DNA reads TGTGCCAGCAGCCCCGGGACAGGGAAGTCGGAGCTGTTTTTT. Translating gives CASSPGTGKSELFF.

The J gene is TRBJ1-2, the V gene TRBV6-5; 8 bases align to TRBD1. The CDR3 extends over 14 amino acids. Trimming removed 5 bases from V and 7 bases from J; junction bases left unmatched: 9. Germline V CDR1 and CDR2: MNHEY, SVGAGI. In DNA, the CDR3 is TGTGCCAGCAGTCCATGGACAGGGAAGACTGGCTACACCTTC. It specifies CASSPWTGKTGYTF.

The chain links TRBV5-6 to TRBJ2-7; 9 bases match TRBD1. The CDR3 consists of 17 residues. V dropped 4 bases and J dropped 0; count of bases not matched to a gene: 11. The V gene's germline CDR1 is SGHDT and CDR2 YYEEEE. Written as DNA, the CDR3 is TGTGCCAGCAGCCCCGCCGCCGGGACAGGGAGCTCCTACGAGCAGTACTTC. It specifies CASSPAAGTGSSYEQYF.

The V call is TRBV7-2, the J call TRBJ2-5, with 8 bases fitting TRBD2. The V gene's germline CDR1 is SGHTA and CDR2 FQGNSA. This CDR3 has 15 amino acids. The V and J ends lost 5 bases and 5 bases, in that order; junction bases with no gene match: 10. CDR3 region: CASSPTRTSWETQYF. CDR3 sequence (DNA): TGTGCCAGCAGCCCTACTCGGACTAGCTGGGAGACCCAGTACTTC. Complete variable domain (other parts from reference TRBV7-2 and TRBJ2-5): GAGVSQSPSNKVTEKGKDVELRCDPISGHTALYWYRQSLGQGLEFLIYFQGNSAPDKSGLPSDRFSAERTGGSVSTLTIQRTQQEDSAVYLCASSPTRTSWETQYFGPGTRLLVL.

J is TRBJ1-1 and V is TRBV30; perhaps TRBD1 as D (5 bases). The germline V and J ends were trimmed by 0 bases and 7 bases, with 9 bases remaining between them. Germline V CDR1 and CDR2: GTSNPN, SVGIG (reference sequence). The CDR3 has 12 amino acids. The CDR3 sequence is CAWSVPGVEAFF. Written as DNA, the CDR3 is TGTGCCTGGAGTGTACCGGGGGTTGAAGCTTTCTTT.

This chain connects TRBV30 to TRBJ1-1; D is unclear. The germline CDR1 and CDR2 sequences are GTSNPN and SVGIG (reference sequence). The V and J ends lost 1 base and 6 bases respectively, with 6 bases between them. The CDR3 is made up of 11 amino acids. DNA for the CDR3: TGTGCCTGGAGTGCCCCTGCTGAAGCTTTCTTT. Amino acids: CAWSAPAEAFF.

The chain links TRBV7-2 to TRBJ1-3; perhaps TRBD1 as D (5 bases). The germline V and J ends were trimmed by 1 base and 2 bases, with 12 bases remaining between them. CDR1 is SGHTA and CDR2 is FQGNSA in the germline V gene. The CDR3 has 16 amino acids. The CDR3 region has the DNA TGTGCCAGCAGCTTAGTAGGGGCGTCCCCTGGAAACACCATATATTTT. This codes for CASSLVGASPGNTIYF.

This chain uses TRBV7-3 with TRBJ1-1; TRBD1 might be the D (6 bases). Per germline, CDR1 SGHTA and CDR2 FQGTGA. Trimming removed 3 bases at V and 4 bases at J, with 9 bases between. The CDR3 covers 13 residues. For the CDR3, the DNA is TGTGCCAGCAGCTTGCAGGGGAGCACTGAAGCTTTCTTT. Its protein is CASSLQGSTEAFF.

V usage is TRBV5-1 and J usage is TRBJ1-1; 8 bases fit TRBD1. CDR3 length: 15 amino acids. Trimming cost V 7 bases and J 2 bases; bases outside gene matches: 10. Germline V lookup: CDR1 SGHRS, CDR2 YFSETQ. CDR3 bases: TGCGCCAGCGGAAGAGACCAGGGGGCAAACACTGAAGCTTTCTTT. Its translation is CASGRDQGANTEAFF.

The chain has TRBV6-1 and TRBJ2-6; D is undetermined. This CDR3 spans 16 amino acids. V lost 0 bases and J 0 bases, leaving 6 bases between the germline ends. Germline loops: CDR1 MNHNS, CDR2 SASEGT. CDR3 sequence reads: CASSEAAASGANVLTF. The CDR3 DNA reads TGTGCCAGCAGTGAAGCGGCGGCCTCTGGGGCCAACGTCCTGACTTTC.

This clone was counted between two and nine times. This CDR3 reads CATSRDSEGIQYF. CDR3 bases: TGTGCCACCAGCAGAGATAGCGAAGGCATTCAGTACTTC. The rearrangement uses TRBV15 and TRBJ2-4; TRBD2 is a possible D gene (5 bases). V gave up 0 bases and J gave up 9 bases, with 9 bases separating them. There are 13 residues in the CDR3. Germline assignment: CDR1 LNHNV and CDR2 YYDKDF (reference sequence).

The gene calls are TRBV9 and TRBJ1-1; a weak D match, TRBD1 (6 bases). The germline V gene encodes CDR1 SGDLS and CDR2 YYNGEE. CDR3 size: 13 residues. Deletions cut 0 bases from V and 7 bases from J, with 10 bases between. The CDR3, as DNA: TGTGCCAGCAGCGTAGGGGGGCACCGTGAAGCTTTCTTT. Amino acid sequence: CASSVGGHREAFF.

This clone was picked up a small number of times. J is TRBJ2-7 and V is TRBV5-1; 8 bases are shared with TRBD1. Germline values: CDR1 SGHRS, CDR2 YFSETQ. The CDR3 runs 15 residues. J lost 0 bases, V lost 6 bases, and 8 bases had no gene match. The CDR3 loop is CASNPGQEPSYEQYF. The CDR3 region has the DNA TGCGCCAGCAACCCGGGACAGGAACCCTCCTACGAGCAGTACTTC.

V and J are TRBV7-9 and TRBJ1-4, with D unclear. The germline V and J ends were trimmed by 1 base and 13 bases, with 16 bases remaining between them. The CDR3 length is 14 residues. Germline values: CDR1 SEHNR, CDR2 FQNEAQ (reference sequence). DNA for the CDR3: TGTGCCAGCAGCTTAGGGAGGGTTTTGGATGGACTGTTTTTT. Protein product: CASSLGRVLDGLFF. The full variable domain, with the rest looked up from reference TRBV7-9 and TRBJ1-4, is DTGVSQNPRHKITKRGQNVTFRCDPISEHNRLYWYRQTLGQGPEFLTYFQNEAQLEKSRLLSDRFSAERPKGSFSTLEIQRTEQGDSAMYLCASSLGRVLDGLFFGSGTQLSVL.

The V gene is TRBV30, the J gene TRBJ1-2; D gene unclear. The CDR3 loop spans 14 amino acids. CDR1 is GTSNPN and CDR2 is SVGIG in the germline V gene (reference sequence). V was pared by 1 base and J by 3 bases, with 12 bases between. The CDR3 DNA sequence: TGTGCCTGGAGTGGTACGAGGGTGCACTATGGCTACACCTTC. Translation gives CAWSGTRVHYGYTF.

The rearrangement uses TRBV5-4 and TRBJ2-7, with 7 positions matching TRBD2. V shed 3 bases, J shed 3 bases, and the junction held 6 bases outside the gene matches. Germline V lookup: CDR1 SGHNT, CDR2 YYREEE (reference sequence). The CDR3 covers 14 residues. The CDR3 here is CASSSSGTNYEQYF. CDR3 DNA: TGTGCCAGCAGCTCCTCCGGGACTAACTACGAGCAGTACTTC.

The chain has TRBV4-1 and TRBJ1-2; perhaps TRBD1 as D (6 bases). V lost 4 bases, J lost 0 bases, and 12 bases lay in between. The CDR3 consists of 15 residues. Per germline, CDR1 MGHRA and CDR2 YSYEKL. The CDR3 is CASSPGQLANYGYTF. The CDR3 nucleotides are TGCGCCAGCAGCCCTGGACAGTTAGCTAACTATGGCTACACCTTC.

The V call is TRBV5-8, the J call TRBJ2-1; the match to TRBD1 covers 8 bases. J lost 4 bases, V lost 1 base, and 4 bases had no gene match. The germline V gene has CDR1 SGHTS and CDR2 YDEGEE. CDR3 size: 15 residues. In DNA form, the CDR3 reads TGTGCCAGCAGCTTGCAGGGGGCCCCTTACAATGAGCAGTTCTTC. Its protein is CASSLQGAPYNEQFF.

This clone occurred a few times. The genes are TRBV25-1 and TRBJ1-2, with D uncertain. With 5 bases removed from V and 6 bases from J, the gap between germline ends came to 25 bases. There are 17 residues in the CDR3. CDR1 and CDR2 from the germline V gene are MGHDK and SYGVNS. This chain's CDR3 is CASSPWAEGRVLDGYTF. CDR3 DNA: TGTGCCAGCAGTCCATGGGCGGAGGGAAGGGTGTTGGATGGCTACACCTTC.

The V gene is TRBV28, the J gene TRBJ2-3; no definite D call. V lost 0 bases to trimming and J lost 5 bases, with 15 bases between them. The CDR3 covers 16 residues. Per the germline V gene, CDR1 is MDHEN and CDR2 is SYDVKM. This CDR3 is CASSLWTGQGGDTQYF. CDR3 DNA sequence: TGTGCCAGCAGTTTATGGACGGGTCAAGGCGGAGATACGCAGTATTTT. Based on the CDR3 plus reference TRBV28 and TRBJ2-3, the full variable domain is DVKVTQSSRYLVKRTGEKVFLECVQDMDHENMFWYRQDPGLGLRLIYFSYDVKMKEKGDIPEGYSVSREKKERFSLILESASTNQTSMYLCASSLWTGQGGDTQYFGPGTRLTVL.

This chain connects TRBV6-6 to TRBJ2-1, with D tentatively TRBD2 (6 bases). Germline assignment: CDR1 MNHNY and CDR2 SVGAGI (reference sequence). There are 12 residues in the CDR3. The germline V and J ends were trimmed by 5 bases and 8 bases, with 10 bases remaining between them. In nucleotides, the CDR3 is TGTGCCAGCAGTCCAGCGGGTTATGAGCAGTTCTTC. It codes for CASSPAGYEQFF.

This clone was counted only a few times. CDR3 sequence: CASSPTRADRGLTEAFF. CDR3 nucleotide sequence: TGCGCCAGCAGCCCCACAAGAGCGGACAGGGGGCTTACTGAAGCTTTCTTT. V is TRBV4-3 and J is TRBJ1-1, with 11 bases lining up with TRBD1. Trimming removed 4 bases from V and 5 bases from J; junction bases left unmatched: 12. The CDR3 covers 17 residues. The germline gives CDR1 LGHNA, CDR2 YSLEER.